The clone carrying this TCR beta chain was observed at least ten times. Its antigen is unknown. This sample is drawn from a study of T cell repertoires in cytomegalovirus infection. Whole-study context: Indications of both CMV infection and matching HLA type were provided by public TCR beta signatures. Notes on the study in general: Dominating the ex vivo response were HLA-C-restricted CMV-specific TCR beta clonotypes. Identification of carriers of CMV plus the relevant HLA was performed using cumulative public TCR beta family frequency.

TCRdb fed the reads into MiXCR, producing one record per CDR3 protein. This table holds approximately 76,000 distinct CDR3 sequences, less than 4.5% found once. Trimming took off 4 bases at V and 3 bases at J, with 19 bases between the two ends. Germline V CDR1 and CDR2: SGHVS, FNYEAQ. This CDR3 comprises 16 residues. The receptor was isolated from a human donor in good health (CMV status not recorded). Some clones in this sample may be carry-over from other donors' samples. The rearrangement joins TRBV7-6 to TRBJ2-7, with D uncertain. The sequencing input was PBMCs. The CDR3 DNA sequence: TGTGCCAGCAGCTCATCAATTCCCCAGGCCGGCTACGAGCAGTACTTC. Its translation is CASSSSIPQAGYEQYF. Combining the CDR3 with reference TRBV7-6 and TRBJ2-7 gives the whole variable domain GAGVSQSPRYKVTKRGQDVALRCDPISGHVSLYWYRQALGQGPEFLTYFNYEAQQDKSGLPNDRFSAERPEGSISTLTIQRTEQRDSAMYRCASSSSIPQAGYEQYFGPGTRLTVT.